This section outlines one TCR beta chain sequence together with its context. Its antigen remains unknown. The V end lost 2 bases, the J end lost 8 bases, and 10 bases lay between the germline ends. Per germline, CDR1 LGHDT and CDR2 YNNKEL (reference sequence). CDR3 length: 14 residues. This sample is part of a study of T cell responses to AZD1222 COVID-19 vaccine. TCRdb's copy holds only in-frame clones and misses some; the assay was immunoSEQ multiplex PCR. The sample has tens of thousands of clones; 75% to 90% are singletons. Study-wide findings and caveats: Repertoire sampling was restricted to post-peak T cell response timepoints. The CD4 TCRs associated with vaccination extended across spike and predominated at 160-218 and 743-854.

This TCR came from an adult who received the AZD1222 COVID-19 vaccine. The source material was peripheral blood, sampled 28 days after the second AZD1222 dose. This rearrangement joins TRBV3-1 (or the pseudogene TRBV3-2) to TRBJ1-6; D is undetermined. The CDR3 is CASSQSSSYSPLHF. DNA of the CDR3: TGTGCCAGCAGCCAAAGTTCCTCGTATTCACCCCTCCACTTT.